Listed below are T cell receptor beta chains from one sample, sequenced in a study of post-analysis software for immune sequencing data. A single record per CDR3 protein comes from TCRdb applying MiXCR to the PCR reads. The table lists hundreds of thousands of distinct CDR3 sequences, around 40% of them singletons. Input material: blood. The source of these receptors is a girl between 5 and 17 years old with multiple sclerosis. Both conserved end residues are part of each CDR3. Fields, in order: V gene, clone size, J gene, D gene, CDR3 protein, CDR3 DNA. The D gene is left open where the match is weak. Only some rows state a clone size, as once, few, many or a class for expanded clones.

v_call: TRBV12-3/TRBV12-4; clone_size: few; j_call: TRBJ2-7; d_call: TRBD2; cdr3_aa: CASSLAGGTTYEQYF; cdr3_nt: TGTGCCAGCAGTTTAGCGGGAGGGACCACCTACGAGCAGTACTTC
v_call: TRBV28; clone_size: -; j_call: TRBJ2-7; d_call: -; cdr3_aa: CASSLSGEPYEQYF; cdr3_nt: TGTGCCAGCAGTTTATCCGGGGAGCCCTACGAGCAGTACTTC
v_call: TRBV4-3; clone_size: -; j_call: TRBJ2-1; d_call: TRBD2; cdr3_aa: CASSQEPSGSFNEQFF; cdr3_nt: TGCGCCAGCAGCCAAGAACCTAGCGGGAGTTTCAATGAGCAGTTCTTC
v_call: TRBV5-1; clone_size: -; j_call: TRBJ2-7; d_call: TRBD2; cdr3_aa: CASSRTSGRTSYEQYF; cdr3_nt: TGCGCCAGCAGCCGGACTAGCGGGAGGACCTCCTACGAGCAGTACTTC
v_call: TRBV29-1; clone_size: -; j_call: TRBJ2-7; d_call: -; cdr3_aa: CSVASGSSLLEQYF; cdr3_nt: TGCAGCGTGGCCTCGGGGTCATCTTTGCTCGAGCAGTACTTC
v_call: TRBV3-1; clone_size: -; j_call: TRBJ2-1; d_call: -; cdr3_aa: CASSRTLNEQFF; cdr3_nt: TGTGCCAGCAGCCGAACATTGAATGAGCAGTTCTTC
v_call: TRBV4-2; clone_size: -; j_call: TRBJ2-3; d_call: TRBD2; cdr3_aa: CASSHPDEAGGTVTQYF; cdr3_nt: TGTGCCAGCAGCCACCCTGACGAAGCGGGAGGAACAGTTACGCAGTATTTT
v_call: TRBV27; clone_size: few; j_call: TRBJ2-7; d_call: -; cdr3_aa: CASSWTGSYEQYF; cdr3_nt: TGTGCCAGCAGTTGGACGGGCTCCTACGAGCAGTACTTC
v_call: TRBV28; clone_size: -; j_call: TRBJ2-7; d_call: -; cdr3_aa: CASSPRRAPSRDEQYF; cdr3_nt: TGTGCCAGCAGTCCGCGGCGGGCCCCATCGCGGGACGAGCAGTACTTC
v_call: TRBV12-3/TRBV12-4; clone_size: few; j_call: TRBJ2-1; d_call: TRBD2; cdr3_aa: CASIVFGGSYNEQFF; cdr3_nt: TGTGCCAGCATCGTCTTTGGCGGGAGTTACAATGAGCAGTTCTTC
v_call: TRBV12-3/TRBV12-4; clone_size: few; j_call: TRBJ2-5; d_call: -; cdr3_aa: CASSPGLQETQYF; cdr3_nt: TGTGCCAGCAGCCCGGGACTCCAAGAGACCCAGTACTTC
v_call: TRBV27; clone_size: -; j_call: TRBJ2-5; d_call: -; cdr3_aa: CASSFYGTRGEQYF; cdr3_nt: TGTGCCAGCAGTTTTTACGGCACGAGGGGAGAGCAGTACTTC
v_call: TRBV11-2; clone_size: once; j_call: TRBJ2-1; d_call: TRBD1; cdr3_aa: CASSLEGQGDEQFF; cdr3_nt: TGTGCCAGCAGCTTAGAGGGGCAGGGGGATGAGCAGTTCTTC
v_call: TRBV20-1; clone_size: -; j_call: TRBJ1-2; d_call: -; cdr3_aa: CSARDTGTQVDSYTF; cdr3_nt: TGCAGTGCTAGAGATACCGGGACGCAGGTCGATAGCTACACCTTC
v_call: TRBV6-1; clone_size: -; j_call: TRBJ2-6; d_call: TRBD2; cdr3_aa: CASRGLRAGANVLTF; cdr3_nt: TGTGCCAGCAGGGGACTACGGGCTGGGGCCAACGTCCTGACTTTC
v_call: TRBV7-2; clone_size: -; j_call: TRBJ2-1; d_call: TRBD2; cdr3_aa: CASSSRLAGAAHEQFF; cdr3_nt: TGTGCCAGCAGCTCCCGACTAGCGGGCGCTGCTCACGAGCAGTTCTTC
v_call: TRBV5-1; clone_size: -; j_call: TRBJ2-7; d_call: TRBD1; cdr3_aa: CASSLRDRDYEQYF; cdr3_nt: TGCGCCAGCAGCTTGAGGGACAGGGACTACGAGCAGTACTTC
v_call: TRBV6-5; clone_size: few; j_call: TRBJ2-3; d_call: -; cdr3_aa: CATNPTGAASTDTQYF; cdr3_nt: TGTGCCACCAACCCAACCGGTGCGGCGAGCACAGATACGCAGTATTTT
v_call: TRBV29-1; clone_size: once; j_call: TRBJ2-2; d_call: -; cdr3_aa: CSVGTENTGELFF; cdr3_nt: TGCAGCGTTGGCACAGAGAACACCGGGGAGCTGTTTTTT
v_call: TRBV20-1; clone_size: -; j_call: TRBJ2-6; d_call: -; cdr3_aa: CSARDPIDSGANVLTF; cdr3_nt: TGCAGTGCTAGAGATCCGATCGACTCTGGGGCCAACGTCCTGACTTTC
v_call: TRBV6-2/TRBV6-3; clone_size: few; j_call: TRBJ2-3; d_call: -; cdr3_aa: CASSLSAGGTTDTQYF; cdr3_nt: TGTGCCAGCAGTTTGTCCGCCGGTGGGACCACAGATACGCAGTATTTT
v_call: TRBV7-9; clone_size: -; j_call: TRBJ2-7; d_call: -; cdr3_aa: CASSPGDLGQYF; cdr3_nt: TGTGCCAGCAGCCCGGGAGATTTGGGGCAGTACTTC
v_call: TRBV25-1; clone_size: -; j_call: TRBJ2-7; d_call: -; cdr3_aa: CASRGLIGPPYEQYF; cdr3_nt: TGTGCCAGCAGAGGATTGATAGGACCCCCCTACGAGCAGTACTTC
v_call: TRBV3-1; clone_size: few; j_call: TRBJ1-2; d_call: -; cdr3_aa: CASSLQRGLHGYTF; cdr3_nt: TGTGCCAGCAGCCTCCAACGAGGTTTGCATGGCTACACCTTC
v_call: TRBV24-1; clone_size: -; j_call: TRBJ2-7; d_call: TRBD2; cdr3_aa: CATSESGRNYEQYF; cdr3_nt: TGTGCCACCAGTGAAAGCGGGAGAAACTACGAGCAGTACTTC
v_call: TRBV7-8; clone_size: -; j_call: TRBJ2-3; d_call: TRBD1; cdr3_aa: CASNIWDRGSDTQYF; cdr3_nt: TGTGCCAGCAACATTTGGGACAGGGGCTCAGATACGCAGTATTTT
v_call: TRBV5-1; clone_size: -; j_call: TRBJ2-1; d_call: TRBD2; cdr3_aa: CASSLVSSGRGNEQFF; cdr3_nt: TGCGCCAGCAGCTTGGTATCTAGCGGGAGAGGAAATGAGCAGTTCTTC
v_call: TRBV5-1; clone_size: few; j_call: TRBJ2-7; d_call: -; cdr3_aa: CASSLMPGKEAYEQYF; cdr3_nt: TGCGCCAGCAGCTTGATGCCGGGAAAGGAAGCCTACGAGCAGTACTTC
v_call: TRBV29-1; clone_size: -; j_call: TRBJ1-1; d_call: -; cdr3_aa: CSGLGENTEAFF; cdr3_nt: TGCAGCGGGTTAGGGGAGAACACTGAAGCTTTCTTT
v_call: TRBV28; clone_size: few; j_call: TRBJ2-3; d_call: -; cdr3_aa: CASVPKGRTGTIGQYF; cdr3_nt: TGTGCCAGCGTACCGAAGGGACGAACGGGAACAATTGGGCAGTATTTT
v_call: TRBV18; clone_size: -; j_call: TRBJ1-1; d_call: -; cdr3_aa: CASSPPPGPREAFF; cdr3_nt: TGTGCCAGCTCACCACCGCCGGGCCCAAGGGAAGCTTTCTTT
v_call: TRBV11-2; clone_size: -; j_call: TRBJ1-5; d_call: -; cdr3_aa: CASSLGVFGKIDQPQHF; cdr3_nt: TGTGCCAGCAGCTTAGGGGTTTTCGGGAAAATCGATCAGCCCCAGCATTTT
v_call: TRBV2; clone_size: -; j_call: TRBJ1-2; d_call: -; cdr3_aa: CASESSRVSYGYTF; cdr3_nt: TGTGCCAGCGAGAGTAGTCGGGTGAGCTATGGCTACACCTTC
v_call: TRBV5-1; clone_size: -; j_call: TRBJ2-1; d_call: -; cdr3_aa: CASSLADYNEQFF; cdr3_nt: TGCGCCAGCAGCTTGGCGGATTACAATGAGCAGTTCTTC
v_call: TRBV5-1; clone_size: -; j_call: TRBJ2-2; d_call: TRBD2; cdr3_aa: CASSPSSGTSGGWNTGELFF; cdr3_nt: TGCGCCAGCAGCCCTTCCTCCGGGACTAGCGGAGGTTGGAACACCGGGGAGCTGTTTTTT
v_call: TRBV6-5; clone_size: -; j_call: TRBJ2-5; d_call: TRBD1; cdr3_aa: CASREQGRGETQYF; cdr3_nt: TGTGCCAGCAGGGAACAGGGGCGCGGGGAGACCCAGTACTTC
v_call: TRBV10-2; clone_size: -; j_call: TRBJ2-3; d_call: -; cdr3_aa: CASSEASLSTDTQYF; cdr3_nt: TGCGCCAGCAGTGAGGCCTCCCTGAGCACAGATACGCAGTATTTT
v_call: TRBV4-2; clone_size: -; j_call: TRBJ2-7; d_call: TRBD2; cdr3_aa: CASSQDGAGLVSYEQYF; cdr3_nt: TGTGCCAGCAGCCAAGATGGAGCGGGACTTGTCTCCTACGAGCAGTACTTC